This TCR beta chain was retrieved from a study of regulatory T cells in long-lasting Graves disease. Study details: The definition of persistent Graves' disease was over 5 years of antithyroid drugs with positive TSH receptor antibodies. Findings and limits, study-wide: Clonotypes that were public and shared totalled 2,741 in persistent patients versus 900 to 1,000 in new patients.

Time point in this sample: persistent/refractory GD, antithyroid drugs over 5 years with positive TRAb. Generation of the TCR library employed RNA extracted from PBMCs. To note about this clonotype: Its specificity is unknown.

Building the TCR beta libraries relied on iRepertoire HTBI primers, and CDR3 regions underwent Arm-PCR. MiXCR, applied by TCRdb to the multiplex PCR reads, yields one record per CDR3 protein. The sample lists about 660,000 distinct CDR3 sequences, around 32% occurring once. CDR1 is SGHDT and CDR2 is YYEEEE in the germline V gene. V lost 4 bases to trimming and J lost 0 bases, with 13 bases between them. The CDR3 covers 15 residues. The TCR originated in a female donor with Graves disease. The source material was peripheral blood mononuclear cells (PBMCs), sampled when the disease was refractory, from a patient treated with antithyroid drugs. The chain couples TRBV5-6 to TRBJ1-1, with a possible D match to TRBD1 (6 bases). CDR3 DNA sequence: TGTGCCAGCAGCCGGGGGGGCTTCCTGAACACTGAAGCTTTCTTT. This encodes CASSRGGFLNTEAFF.